A selection of T cell receptor beta chains follows, all from one sample in a study of blood T cell repertoires in COVID-19. The method was immunoSEQ multiplex PCR; TCRdb's version includes in-frame clones alone and lacks a portion of them. The data hold about 140,000 clones, with 75% to 90% observed a single time. The sample taken for sequencing was PBMCs or T cells enriched from blood (not recorded which). Every receptor here comes from a man aged 55 to 70 who had recovered from COVID-19. CDR3s include the opening cysteine and the closing phenylalanine or tryptophan. The D gene is left open where the match is weak. Clone size is shown for a subset of rows, as once, few, many or a class of expanded clone.

D: TRBD1
size: -
length: 14
V: TRBV2
J: TRBJ2-5
CDR3: CASSTGGSVLGQYF
DNA: TGTGCCAGCAGTACAGGGGGCTCCGTTTTGGGCCAGTACTTC

D: TRBD1
size: -
length: 16
V: TRBV27
J: TRBJ1-1
CDR3: CASRKDRGLMNTEAFF
DNA: TGTGCCAGCAGAAAAGACAGGGGCCTCATGAACACTGAAGCTTTCTTT

D: -
size: -
length: 13
V: TRBV5-8
J: TRBJ1-2
CDR3: CASSLVQNYGYTF
DNA: TGTGCCAGCAGCTTGGTACAGAACTATGGCTACACCTTC

D: -
size: once
length: 14
V: TRBV10-1
J: TRBJ2-2
CDR3: CASSESGNTGELFF
DNA: TGCGCCAGCAGTGAATCGGGGAACACCGGGGAGCTGTTTTTT

D: -
size: -
length: 12
V: TRBV11-2
J: TRBJ2-7
CDR3: CASSFFSYEQYF
DNA: TGTGCCAGCAGCTTCTTTTCCTACGAGCAGTACTTC

D: -
size: -
length: 14
V: TRBV27
J: TRBJ1-2
CDR3: CASSLYAAGGGYTF
DNA: TGTGCCAGCAGTTTATATGCGGCGGGGGGAGGCTACACCTTC

D: -
size: -
length: 13
V: TRBV7-3
J: TRBJ1-1
CDR3: CASSTRQHTEAFF
DNA: TGTGCCAGCAGCACCCGACAGCACACTGAAGCTTTCTTT

D: -
size: -
length: 12
V: TRBV29-1
J: TRBJ2-5
CDR3: CSVTSGSETQYF
DNA: TGCAGCGTTACTTCAGGCTCCGAGACCCAGTACTTC

D: TRBD1
size: -
length: 15
V: TRBV28
J: TRBJ1-2
CDR3: CASVLTGGGMDGYTF
DNA: TGTGCCAGCGTCCTGACAGGGGGGGGAATGGATGGCTACACCTTC

D: TRBD1
size: -
length: 17
V: TRBV7-9
J: TRBJ1-2
CDR3: CASSGGSGQAVTSGYTF
DNA: TGTGCCAGCAGCGGGGGGTCGGGACAGGCGGTTACGTCTGGCTACACCTTC

D: TRBD1
size: -
length: 14
V: TRBV7-8
J: TRBJ1-6
CDR3: CASSRAGQVSSLHF
DNA: TGTGCCAGCAGCAGGGCGGGACAGGTCTCGTCCCTCCACTTT

D: -
size: -
length: 14
V: TRBV29-1
J: TRBJ2-1
CDR3: CSAGPGSGYNEQFF
DNA: TGCAGCGCCGGCCCCGGCTCAGGCTACAATGAGCAGTTCTTC

D: TRBD2
size: -
length: 16
V: TRBV27
J: TRBJ2-3
CDR3: CASSWLAGGPTDTQYF
DNA: TGTGCCAGCAGTTGGTTAGCGGGAGGGCCCACAGATACGCAGTATTTT

D: TRBD1
size: few
length: 15
V: TRBV2
J: TRBJ1-6
CDR3: CASRVGGQQYSPLHF
DNA: TGTGCCAGCAGAGTGGGGGGACAGCAGTATTCACCCCTCCACTTT

D: -
size: -
length: 13
V: TRBV7-8
J: TRBJ1-1
CDR3: CASGKGASTEAFF
DNA: TGTGCCAGCGGGAAAGGGGCGAGTACTGAAGCTTTCTTT

D: -
size: -
length: 14
V: TRBV7-9
J: TRBJ1-2
CDR3: CASSLKGAQDGYTF
DNA: TGTGCCAGCAGCTTAAAAGGGGCTCAGGATGGCTACACCTTC

D: TRBD1
size: -
length: 15
V: TRBV20-1
J: TRBJ1-5
CDR3: CSAGGDRFTNQPQHF
DNA: TGCAGTGCTGGTGGGGACAGGTTTACCAATCAGCCCCAGCATTTT

D: -
size: -
length: 16
V: TRBV28
J: TRBJ2-2
CDR3: CASSSQKGWAPGELFF
DNA: TGTGCCAGCAGTTCCCAGAAAGGATGGGCTCCCGGGGAGCTGTTTTTT

D: TRBD2
size: once
length: 16
V: TRBV9
J: TRBJ2-5
CDR3: CASSAVGAGDGETQYF
DNA: TGTGCCAGCAGCGCTGTTGGGGCGGGAGACGGGGAGACCCAGTACTTC

D: TRBD1
size: -
length: 16
V: TRBV6-6
J: TRBJ1-6
CDR3: CASSYSGQGLRSPLHF
DNA: TGTGCCAGCAGTTACTCCGGACAGGGTCTTAGATCACCCCTCCACTTT

D: TRBD1
size: -
length: 17
V: TRBV4-2
J: TRBJ1-3
CDR3: CASSQDGRTGGRNTIYF
DNA: TGTGCCAGCAGCCAAGACGGGAGGACAGGGGGAAGAAACACCATATATTTT

D: TRBD2
size: -
length: 13
V: TRBV10-3
J: TRBJ2-2
CDR3: CAIRGGSPGELFF
DNA: TGTGCCATCAGGGGGGGGTCGCCCGGGGAGCTGTTTTTT

D: TRBD1
size: -
length: 14
V: TRBV9
J: TRBJ1-1
CDR3: CASSVGQGVTEAFF
DNA: TGTGCCAGCAGCGTAGGGCAGGGGGTCACTGAAGCTTTCTTT

D: TRBD1
size: -
length: 18
V: TRBV9
J: TRBJ1-3
CDR3: CASSVGGTAANSGNTIYF
DNA: TGTGCCAGCAGCGTAGGTGGGACAGCTGCTAACTCTGGAAACACCATATATTTT

D: -
size: -
length: 14
V: TRBV6-5
J: TRBJ1-2
CDR3: CASRFDTNNYGYTF
DNA: TGTGCCAGCCGATTCGACACCAATAACTATGGCTACACCTTC

D: TRBD1
size: few
length: 12
V: TRBV27
J: TRBJ2-7
CDR3: CASSQDRGEQYF
DNA: TGTGCCAGCAGTCAGGACAGGGGGGAGCAGTACTTC

D: TRBD1
size: -
length: 14
V: TRBV27
J: TRBJ1-1
CDR3: CASSRQGVNTEAFF
DNA: TGTGCCAGCAGTCGACAGGGAGTGAACACTGAAGCTTTCTTT

D: TRBD1
size: -
length: 15
V: TRBV13
J: TRBJ1-2
CDR3: CASSHRYRGNYGYTF
DNA: TGTGCCAGCAGCCACCGATACAGGGGAAACTATGGCTACACCTTC

D: TRBD2
size: -
length: 15
V: TRBV15
J: TRBJ2-1
CDR3: CATSSWDPGGGEQFF
DNA: TGTGCCACCAGCAGCTGGGATCCGGGAGGGGGTGAGCAGTTCTTC